This T cell receptor (beta chain) stems from a study of shared clonotypes between healthy human individuals. Study-level findings and limits: The diversity represented, both genetic and in exposure history, was limited by few donors.

TCRdb's copy holds only in-frame clones and misses some; the assay was immunoSEQ multiplex PCR. The data contain 450,000 to 600,000 clones, less than 80% of them seen just once; the ten biggest clones take up more than 10%. The CDR3 has 14 amino acids. In germline, CDR1 is SGHNT, CDR2 YYREEE (reference sequence). Trimming removed 7 bases at V and 0 bases at J, with 11 bases between. Notes on this clone: What it binds is not known.

The sample was PBMCs. This TCR was recovered from a woman between 40 and 55 years old in good health. Some clones in this sample may be carry-over from other donors' samples. The rearrangement links TRBV5-4 to TRBJ2-1; D remains unclear. The CDR3 spells CASHDVSSYNEQFF. In DNA, the CDR3 is TGTGCCAGCCACGACGTAAGCTCCTACAATGAGCAGTTCTTC.